A single sample is the source of the 6 T cell receptor beta chains below, sequenced in a study of blood T cell repertoires in COVID-19. Profiling relied on immunoSEQ multiplex PCR, and the TCRdb table lists in-frame clones only, not all of them. The table shows about 39,000 clones, with roughly three quarters occurring only once. The specimen was peripheral blood. The receptors were sampled from a man in his 70s with active or convalescent COVID-19.

V is TRBV5-4 and J is TRBJ1-6, with 8 bases lining up with TRBD1. The ends lost 4 bases at V and 10 bases at J; junction bases unmatched: 7. The CDR3 runs 14 residues. Germline assignment: CDR1 SGHNT and CDR2 YYREEE (reference sequence). The CDR3 sequence is CASSRGQGGSPLHF. As DNA, the CDR3 is TGTGCCAGCAGCCGTGGACAGGGAGGCTCACCCCTCCACTTT.

V is TRBV2 and J is TRBJ2-3, with a possible D match to TRBD1 (6 bases). Deletions cut 6 bases from V and 3 bases from J, with 13 bases between. Germline values: CDR1 SNHLY, CDR2 FYNNEI. The CDR3 runs 14 residues. The CDR3: CASRKDSFTDTQYF. The CDR3, as DNA: TGTGCCAGCAGGAAGGACAGTTTTACAGATACGCAGTATTTT.

The gene calls are TRBV5-1 and TRBJ1-1, with D possibly TRBD1 on 5 matching bases. This CDR3 is 13 amino acids long. Germline assignment: CDR1 SGHRS and CDR2 YFSETQ. V gave up 4 bases and J gave up 6 bases, with 13 bases separating them. Here the CDR3 DNA reads TGCGCCAGCAGCGGTCAGGGCTCCCCTGAAGCTTTCTTT. Protein product: CASSGQGSPEAFF.

Turning to this clone: Other DNA sequences of this sample code for an identical CDR3. The J gene is TRBJ1-1, the V gene TRBV6-1; D not certain. Looked up from germline, CDR1 is MNHNS and CDR2 is SASEGT. The V gene lost 0 bases and the J gene lost 3 bases, with 5 bases spanning the gap. CDR3 length equals 13 residues. The CDR3 bases are TGTGCCAGCAGTGAAGCGGCCTACACTGAAGCTTTCTTT. Protein: CASSEAAYTEAFF.

CDR3 bases: TGTGCCAGCAGTTTTGCGGGAAATAATGAAAAACTGTTTTTT. This gives the protein CASSFAGNNEKLFF. The genes are TRBV28 and TRBJ1-4; D unclear. V was cut by 3 bases and J by 4 bases, with 9 bases left in between. The CDR3 runs to 14 residues. Germline values: CDR1 MDHEN, CDR2 SYDVKM.

The V gene is TRBV9, the J gene TRBJ1-3; D may be TRBD1 (5 bases). This CDR3 contains 16 residues. Per the germline V gene, CDR1 is SGDLS and CDR2 is YYNGEE. V lost 3 bases to trimming and J lost 3 bases, with 16 bases between them. CDR3 sequence reads: CASSAGGRNSGNTIYF. As DNA, the CDR3 is TGTGCCAGCAGCGCCGGGGGACGCAACAGTGGAAACACCATATATTTT.